This TCR beta chain was recorded in a study of shared clonotypes between healthy human individuals. Concerning this clone itself: Its antigen is as yet unknown.

CDR3 length: 14 residues. CDR1 and CDR2 (germline): MDHEN, SYDVKM. The V and J ends lost 3 bases and 5 bases respectively, with 14 bases between them. Study findings and constraints: Researchers sampled only blood; tissue repertoires likely differ.

Profiled with immunoSEQ multiplex PCR; TCRdb holds only in-frame clones, not every one. The repertoire consists of around 1.9 million clones, with about 94% occurring once and the leading ten covering about 1.7%. CD8 cells regarded as naive lacked CD45RO, were positively chosen for CCR7, and omitted terminally differentiated effector memory CD45RA+ cells. The clonotype comes from a man aged 18 to 29 in good health. Some clones in this sample may be carry-over from other donors' samples. Sequences were obtained from naive CD8+ T cells from PBMCs. V usage is TRBV28 and J usage is TRBJ2-7; D is perhaps TRBD1 (6 bases). This CDR3 is CASSFAGTLHEQYF. The CDR3 nucleotides are TGTGCCAGCAGTTTTGCCGGGACACTACACGAGCAGTACTTC.